A single sample gave rise to the 3 T cell receptor beta chains below, sequenced in a study of blood T cell repertoires in COVID-19 (dated by TCRdb to about 2020). Library preparation was by the immunoSEQ multiplex PCR assay. Imported from immuneACCESS, the table was reduced by TCRdb to in-frame sequences with V and J called. These copies leave out some clones; in studies compared against another copy, an unresolved V gene accounts for under half, and the cause of the remainder is not known. The sample contains 250,000 to 300,000 clones, around 86% of them found a single time. The top ten hold around a sixth of the sample. Sequencing was carried out using PBMCs or T cells enriched from blood (not recorded which). All receptors derive from a man in his late teens or twenties who had recovered from COVID-19.

V usage is TRBV11-2 and J usage is TRBJ1-1; D unresolved. Germline V gene data show CDR1 as SGHAT and CDR2 as FQNNGV. Trimming stripped 5 bases from V and 4 bases from J, with 20 bases between. CDR3 size: 16 residues. Here the CDR3 reads CASSPRFPDRVTEAFF. The DNA of the CDR3 is TGTGCCAGCAGCCCCCGTTTCCCGGATCGGGTCACTGAAGCTTTCTTT. The whole variable domain, filled in from reference TRBV11-2 and TRBJ1-1, reads EAGVAQSPRYKIIEKRQSVAFWCNPISGHATLYWYQQILGQGPKLLIQFQNNGVVDDSQLPKDRFSAERLKGVDSTLKIQPAKLEDSAVYLCASSPRFPDRVTEAFFGQGTRLTVV.

The V and J genes are TRBV28 and TRBJ2-7; perhaps TRBD1 as D (6 bases). The CDR3 has 13 residues. The V end was cut by 6 bases, the J end by 2 bases, with 11 bases between. In germline, CDR1 is MDHEN, CDR2 SYDVKM. CDR3 nucleotide sequence: TGTGCCAGCAGCTGGGACACCCCCTACGAGCAGTACTTC. Its translation: CASSWDTPYEQYF.

This chain joins TRBV2 and TRBJ2-3; 11 bases map to TRBD2. Trimming at V came to 1 base and at J to 6 bases, leaving 6 bases not matched to a gene. Germline assignment: CDR1 SNHLY and CDR2 FYNNEI. The length of the CDR3 is 16 residues. CDR3 residues: CASSEGASGGSDTQYF. CDR3 DNA sequence: TGTGCCAGCAGTGAAGGAGCTAGCGGGGGGTCGGATACGCAGTATTTT.